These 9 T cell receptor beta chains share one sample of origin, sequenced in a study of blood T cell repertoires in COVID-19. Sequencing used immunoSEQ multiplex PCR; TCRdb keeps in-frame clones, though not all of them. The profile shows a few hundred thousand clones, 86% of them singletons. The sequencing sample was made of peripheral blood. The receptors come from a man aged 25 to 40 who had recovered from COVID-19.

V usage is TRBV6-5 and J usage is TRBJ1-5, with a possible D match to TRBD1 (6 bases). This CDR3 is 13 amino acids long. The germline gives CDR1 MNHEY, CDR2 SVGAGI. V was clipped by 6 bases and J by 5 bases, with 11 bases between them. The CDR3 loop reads CASRSPGDQPQHF. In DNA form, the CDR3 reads TGTGCCAGCAGGTCCCCAGGGGATCAGCCCCAGCATTTT.

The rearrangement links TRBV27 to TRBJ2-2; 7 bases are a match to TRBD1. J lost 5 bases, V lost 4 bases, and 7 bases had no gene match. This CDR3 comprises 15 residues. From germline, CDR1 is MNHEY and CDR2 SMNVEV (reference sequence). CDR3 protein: CASSSRDSSTGELFF. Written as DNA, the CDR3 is TGTGCCAGCAGTTCACGGGACAGCTCAACCGGGGAGCTGTTTTTT.

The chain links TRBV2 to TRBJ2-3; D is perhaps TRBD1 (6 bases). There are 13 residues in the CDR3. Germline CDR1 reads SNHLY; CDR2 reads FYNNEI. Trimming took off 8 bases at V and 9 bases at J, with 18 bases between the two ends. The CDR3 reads CASLIAGQGTQYF. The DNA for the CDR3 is TGTGCCAGCCTAATCGCAGGGCAGGGGACGCAGTATTTT.

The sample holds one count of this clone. In nucleotides, the CDR3 is TGTGCCAGCAGTTACTCGATTTTAGCGCGAGAGACCCAGTACTTC. This sequence encodes CASSYSILARETQYF. The chain joins TRBV6-5 to TRBJ2-5; D might be TRBD2 (5 bases). V lost 0 bases and J 4 bases, leaving 12 bases between the germline ends. Germline V lookup: CDR1 MNHEY, CDR2 SVGAGI. The CDR3 has 15 residues.

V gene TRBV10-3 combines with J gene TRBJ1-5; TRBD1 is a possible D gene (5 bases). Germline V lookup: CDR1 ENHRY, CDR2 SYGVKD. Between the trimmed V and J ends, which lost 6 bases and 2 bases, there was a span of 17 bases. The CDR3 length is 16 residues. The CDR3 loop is CAIRGEEFGGNQPQHF. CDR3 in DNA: TGTGCCATCAGGGGGGAGGAATTTGGGGGCAATCAGCCCCAGCATTTT.

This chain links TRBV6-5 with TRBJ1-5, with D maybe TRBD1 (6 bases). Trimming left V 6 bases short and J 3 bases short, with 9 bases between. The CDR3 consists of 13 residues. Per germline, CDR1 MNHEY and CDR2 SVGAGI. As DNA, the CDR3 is TGTGCCAGCAGCCGGACAGTCAATCAGCCCCAGCATTTT. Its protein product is CASSRTVNQPQHF.

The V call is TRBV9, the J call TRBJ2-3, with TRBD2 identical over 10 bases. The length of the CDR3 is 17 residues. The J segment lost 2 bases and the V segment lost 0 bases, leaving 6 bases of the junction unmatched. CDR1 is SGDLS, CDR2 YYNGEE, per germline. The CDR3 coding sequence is TGTGCCAGCAGCGTAGGTGTTAGCGGGGGGTTCACAGATACGCAGTATTTT. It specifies CASSVGVSGGFTDTQYF.

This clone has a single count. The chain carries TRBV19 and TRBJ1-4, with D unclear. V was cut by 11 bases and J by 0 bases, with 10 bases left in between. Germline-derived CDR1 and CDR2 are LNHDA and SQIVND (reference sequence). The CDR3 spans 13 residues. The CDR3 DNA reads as TGTGCCGCCGGTACAGCAACTAATGAAAAACTGTTTTTT. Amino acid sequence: CAAGTATNEKLFF.

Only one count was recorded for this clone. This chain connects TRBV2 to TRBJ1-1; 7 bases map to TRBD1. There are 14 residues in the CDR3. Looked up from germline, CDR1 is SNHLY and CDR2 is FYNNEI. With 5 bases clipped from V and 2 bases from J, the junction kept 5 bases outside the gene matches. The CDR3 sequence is CASSFEGANTEAFF. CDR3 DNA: TGTGCCAGCAGTTTTGAGGGGGCCAACACTGAAGCTTTCTTT.